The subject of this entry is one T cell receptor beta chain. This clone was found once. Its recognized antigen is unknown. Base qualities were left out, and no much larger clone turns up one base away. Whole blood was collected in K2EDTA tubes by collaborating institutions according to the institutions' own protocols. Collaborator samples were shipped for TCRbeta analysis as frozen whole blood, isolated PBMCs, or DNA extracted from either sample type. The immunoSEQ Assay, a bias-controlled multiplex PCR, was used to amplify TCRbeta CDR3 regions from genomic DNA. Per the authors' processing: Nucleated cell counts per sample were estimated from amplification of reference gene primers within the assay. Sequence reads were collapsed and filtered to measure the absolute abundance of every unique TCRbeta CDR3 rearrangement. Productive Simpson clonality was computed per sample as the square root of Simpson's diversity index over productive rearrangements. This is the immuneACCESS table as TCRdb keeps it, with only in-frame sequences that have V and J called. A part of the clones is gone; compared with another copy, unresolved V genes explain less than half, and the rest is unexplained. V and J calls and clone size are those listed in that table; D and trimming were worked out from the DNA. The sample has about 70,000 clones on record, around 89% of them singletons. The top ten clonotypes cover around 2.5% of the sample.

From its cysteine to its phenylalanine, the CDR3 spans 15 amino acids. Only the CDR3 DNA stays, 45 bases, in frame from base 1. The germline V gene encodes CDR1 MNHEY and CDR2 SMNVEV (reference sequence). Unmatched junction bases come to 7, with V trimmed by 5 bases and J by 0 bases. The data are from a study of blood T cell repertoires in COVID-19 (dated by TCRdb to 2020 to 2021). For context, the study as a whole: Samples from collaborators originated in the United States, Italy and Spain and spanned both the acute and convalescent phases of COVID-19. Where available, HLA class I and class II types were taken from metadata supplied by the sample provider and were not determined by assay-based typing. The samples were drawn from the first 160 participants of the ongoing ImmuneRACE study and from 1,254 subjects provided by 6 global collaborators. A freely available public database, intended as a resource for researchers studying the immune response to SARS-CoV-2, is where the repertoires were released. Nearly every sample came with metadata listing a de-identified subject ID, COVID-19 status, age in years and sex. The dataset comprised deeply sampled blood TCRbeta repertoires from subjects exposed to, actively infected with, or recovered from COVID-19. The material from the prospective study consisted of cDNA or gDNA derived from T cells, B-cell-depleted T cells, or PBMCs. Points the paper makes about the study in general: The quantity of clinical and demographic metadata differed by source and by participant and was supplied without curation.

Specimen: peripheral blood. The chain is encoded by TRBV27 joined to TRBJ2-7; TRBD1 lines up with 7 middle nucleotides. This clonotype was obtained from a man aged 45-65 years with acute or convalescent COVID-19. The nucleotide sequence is TGTGCCAGCAGTGCCGGACAGGCAAGCTCCTACGAGCAGTACTTC. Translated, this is CASSAGQASSYEQYF.